This is a list of T cell receptor beta chains from one sample in a study of memory CD4+ T cells and cytomegalovirus serostatus. Some clones are missing from TCRdb's copy, which holds only in-frame ones; the method was immunoSEQ multiplex PCR. Found here are 75,000 to 90,000 clones, about 85% of them singletons; the top ten hold around 0.75%. Sequenced: memory CD4+ T cells from blood. The receptors stem from an adult in good health and CMV-seronegative. CDR3s leave out the opening cysteine and the closing phenylalanine or tryptophan.

ASSDGRGVDTQY | TRBJ2-3 | TRBV5-4
ASSLDRGTDTQY | TRBJ2-3 | TRBV7-3
ASSPLRSLMNTEAF | TRBJ1-1 | TRBV18
ASSPRWGRVNYGYT | TRBJ1-2 | TRBV11-2
ASSLDNAYQETQY | TRBJ2-5 | TRBV6-6
ASRAGDFMQETQY | TRBJ2-5 | TRBV27
ASGQGLSRDTDTQY | TRBJ2-3 | TRBV5-1
ASSPERLTYEQY | TRBJ2-7 | TRBV18
ASHGGLGAEAF | TRBJ1-1 | TRBV27
ASSLITGGYHNEQF | TRBJ2-1 | TRBV5-8
ASRTLQGAEAF | TRBJ1-1 | TRBV11-1
ASSKTPGAFYGYT | TRBJ1-2 | TRBV21-1
ASSLFSGAF | TRBJ1-1 | TRBV7-9
ASSQRGLGLVNTEAF | TRBJ1-1 | TRBV4-3
ASSSNQGYLGAEAF | TRBJ1-1 | TRBV5-6
ASSFRGYRGRDYGYT | TRBJ1-2 | TRBV11-2
ASSLGTGAGNTIY | TRBJ1-3 | TRBV5-1
AAIQTGAEKAF | TRBJ1-1 | TRBV19
ASSPRTMRRETQY | TRBJ2-5 | TRBV7-8
SVRDPGNTIY | TRBJ1-3 | TRBV29-1
ASSEPAVPFQETQY | TRBJ2-5 | TRBV2
ASSRPGVRTDTQY | TRBJ2-3 | TRBV25-1
ASSQEGNIQY | TRBJ2-4 | TRBV4-1
AWTGRRSNYGYT | TRBJ1-2 | TRBV30
ASSNSGGATGELF | TRBJ2-2 | TRBV7-9
ASSPTEADYGYT | TRBJ1-2 | TRBV18
ASSLGTAATNEKLF | TRBJ1-4 | TRBV7-9
ASSLGNRLMVEAF | TRBJ1-1 | TRBV13
SARPRDTQY | TRBJ2-3 | TRBV20-1
ASLRQGLSYEQY | TRBJ2-7 | TRBV6-1
ASSGGSSYNSPLH | TRBJ1-6 | TRBV6-1
ASSFTGDSYEQY | TRBJ2-7 | TRBV5-1
AISESAHTEAF | TRBJ1-1 | TRBV10-3
ASSLEGARETQY | TRBJ2-5 | TRBV5-1
ASSWRDRGLFGYT | TRBJ1-2 | TRBV6-5
ASSLGSRPDTQY | TRBJ2-3 | TRBV5-4
ASSETGGEQY | TRBJ2-7 | TRBV10-1
ASSFDRNTEAF | TRBJ1-1 | TRBV5-6
ASSPRQGETEAF | TRBJ1-1 | TRBV4-1
ASSKNRLSGNTIY | TRBJ1-3 | TRBV7-2
ASLNIQY | TRBJ2-4 | TRBV6-5
ASSKGRSPRTEAF | TRBJ1-1 | TRBV6-5
ASSRGGSDWVNTEAF | TRBJ1-1 | TRBV4-1
ASGLTSGGAYEQF | TRBJ2-1 | TRBV11-1
ASGEPSGETQY | TRBJ2-5 | TRBV2
ASSLEGGKDTQY | TRBJ2-3 | TRBV7-2
ASSLEGNTEAF | TRBJ1-1 | TRBV7-9
ASSPRGQASYGYT | TRBJ1-2 | TRBV18
ASNPKLAGTGELF | TRBJ2-2 | TRBV6-6
ASSLSGPYGYT | TRBJ1-2 | TRBV27
SASPNYGYT | TRBJ1-2 | TRBV20-1
AISERGTNQPQH | TRBJ1-5 | TRBV10-3
ASSRSDRERYGYT | TRBJ1-2 | TRBV6-1
ASSYNRASGNTIY | TRBJ1-3 | TRBV6-6
ASSTTGTSVQY | TRBJ2-7 | TRBV19
ASSTSGEQF | TRBJ2-1 | TRBV18